The 2 T cell receptor beta chains in this list originate from one sample, sequenced in a study of monozygotic twins with inflammatory bowel disease. TCRdb re-called the 5' RACE reads and shows each CDR3 protein once, DNA omitted. The ten most abundant clones cover less than 2.5% of a sample with around 380,000 distinct CDR3 sequences. The material sequenced was blood. Source of these receptors: a human donor with ulcerative colitis or Crohn's disease, or a healthy co-twin of an affected twin (not recorded which).

The rearrangement links TRBV7-9 to TRBJ1-5; the D call from TCRdb, TRBD1, cannot be confirmed without DNA. CDR3 length equals 14 residues. Germline V gene lookup returns CDR1 SEHNR and CDR2 FQNEAQ (reference sequence). The CDR3 loop reads CASSSQGAAQPQHF.

The chain couples TRBV28 to TRBJ2-3; TCRdb's D call, TRBD2, is unchecked because there is no DNA. The CDR3 has 13 amino acids. Per germline, CDR1 MDHEN and CDR2 SYDVKM. CDR3 loop: CASSLPSPDTQYF. The full variable domain, completed using reference TRBV28 and TRBJ2-3, is DVKVTQSSRYLVKRTGEKVFLECVQDMDHENMFWYRQDPGLGLRLIYFSYDVKMKEKGDIPEGYSVSREKKERFSLILESASTNQTSMYLCASSLPSPDTQYFGPGTRLTVL.